The 26 T cell receptor beta chains below were found in one sample sequenced in a study of T cells in Graves' hyperthyroidism and ophthalmopathy. Amplification of TCR beta CDR3 regions used RNA as the template. A set of HTBI primers served as the primers for a first-round RT-PCR of the TCR CDR3. TCRdb re-analysed the multiplex PCR reads in MiXCR, keeping a single row per CDR3 protein. This sample has hundreds of thousands of distinct CDR3 sequences; less than 20% occur once, and the top ten carry around 26%. Sequenced input: blood. The receptor set was obtained from a woman aged 18 to 35 with Graves' ophthalmopathy.

This clonotype showed up many times. V gene TRBV20-1 combines with J gene TRBJ1-5; TRBD1 matches at 7 bases. CDR1 and CDR2 (germline): DFQATT, SNEGSKA (reference sequence). V lost 3 bases to trimming and J lost 7 bases; unmatched junction nucleotides: 6. This CDR3 has 13 residues. CDR3 sequence (DNA): TGCAGTGCTAGGACAGGGAGAGGGCAGCCCCAGCATTTT. This gives the protein CSARTGRGQPQHF.

A single count supports this clonotype. CDR3 DNA: TGTGCCAGCAGCCACGACCTTGGGACAGTTAGTACTGGAAACACCATATATTTT. It specifies CASSHDLGTVSTGNTIYF. The chain is built from TRBV6-4 and TRBJ1-3; TRBD1 matches at 7 bases. This CDR3 is 18 amino acids long. The germline gives CDR1 MRHNA, CDR2 SNTAGT. J lost 2 bases, V lost 6 bases, and 16 bases had no gene match.

This clonotype has a count of ten or more. The chain employs TRBV7-8 and TRBJ1-2; 7 positions agree with TRBD1. Germline-derived CDR1 and CDR2 are SGHVS and FQNEAQ. The CDR3 sequence is 13 residues long. The J segment lost 8 bases and the V segment lost 1 base, leaving 4 bases of the junction unmatched. CDR3 DNA sequence: TGTGCCAGCAGCTTAGGGGACAGAGGAGGCTACACCTTC. The encoded protein is CASSLGDRGGYTF.

This clonotype was seen repeatedly, ten times or more. The gene calls are TRBV7-9 and TRBJ2-1, with TRBD1 identical over 11 bases. The CDR3 contains 15 residues. Germline CDR1 SEHNR, CDR2 FQNEAQ (reference sequence). Trimming at V came to 5 bases and at J to 8 bases, leaving 8 bases not matched to a gene. The chain's CDR3 is CASSKVGTGGDEQFF. The CDR3 coding sequence is TGTGCCAGCAGCAAAGTGGGGACAGGGGGGGATGAGCAGTTCTTC.

This clonotype was recorded at least ten times. The chain uses TRBV7-6 and TRBJ2-5; a weak D match, TRBD2 (5 bases). V was pared by 5 bases and J by 5 bases, with 9 bases between. The V gene's germline CDR1 is SGHVS and CDR2 FNYEAQ. CDR3 length equals 12 residues. CDR3 in DNA: TGTGCCAGCAGCCCACTAGAGGAGACCCAGTACTTC. It encodes CASSPLEETQYF.

This clonotype turned up a few times. The rearrangement links TRBV19 to TRBJ2-3, with 7 bases lining up with TRBD2. In germline, CDR1 is LNHDA, CDR2 SQIVND (reference sequence). The junction had 7 bases not matched to a gene; V was cut back by 3 bases and J by 4 bases. The CDR3 runs 15 residues. The CDR3 spells CASSMTSLHPDTQYF. Written as DNA, the CDR3 is TGTGCCAGTAGTATGACTAGCCTTCATCCAGATACGCAGTATTTT.

This chain connects TRBV12-3 or TRBV12-4 to TRBJ2-5, with D perhaps matching TRBD1 (6 bases). The CDR3 has 13 amino acids. The V gene lost 10 bases and the J gene lost 5 bases, with 17 bases spanning the gap. The chain's CDR3 is CATGDLAEETQYF. Written as DNA, the CDR3 is TGTGCCACAGGGGACCTCGCCGAGGAGACCCAGTACTTC.

This clonotype has at least ten counts. The chain employs TRBV30 and TRBJ2-6; 7 nucleotides match TRBD1. This CDR3 has 16 amino acids. Germline V gene data show CDR1 as GTSNPN and CDR2 as SVGIG (reference sequence). With 4 bases clipped from V and 1 base from J, the junction kept 7 bases outside the gene matches. The CDR3 spells CAWTGTARSGANVLTF. In nucleotides, the CDR3 is TGTGCCTGGACGGGGACAGCCCGTTCTGGGGCCAACGTCCTGACTTTC.

This clonotype was recorded many times. The chain uses TRBV2 and TRBJ2-3, with D possibly TRBD1 on 5 matching bases. This CDR3 is 16 amino acids long. Germline V gives CDR1 SNHLY, CDR2 FYNNEI. V dropped 3 bases and J dropped 4 bases, with 17 bases sitting between them. This CDR3 is CASSDVLGASSDTQYF. CDR3 nucleotide sequence: TGTGCCAGCAGTGATGTGTTAGGGGCGAGTTCAGATACGCAGTATTTT.

This clonotype was counted many times. This chain joins TRBV12-3 or TRBV12-4 and TRBJ1-1; D gene unclear. Deletions cut 1 base from V and 0 bases from J, with 9 bases between. The CDR3 runs to 15 residues. This CDR3 is CASSLGSFMNTEAFF. In nucleotides, the CDR3 is TGTGCCAGCAGTTTAGGAAGTTTCATGAACACTGAAGCTTTCTTT.

In its sample, this clonotype was seen many times. The rearrangement uses TRBV15 and TRBJ1-2; tentatively, D is TRBD1 (5 bases). Germline V gene data show CDR1 as LNHNV and CDR2 as YYDKDF (reference sequence). V lost 0 bases and J 8 bases, leaving 10 bases between the germline ends. This CDR3 has 13 amino acids. The CDR3 reads CATSRDGGGGYTF. CDR3 DNA: TGTGCCACCAGCAGAGATGGGGGTGGGGGCTACACCTTC.

This clonotype was observed many times. This chain connects TRBV28 to TRBJ2-7; 7 nucleotides align to TRBD2. V shed 3 bases and J 2 bases; nucleotides not matched to a gene: 4. The CDR3 spans 14 residues. Germline values: CDR1 MDHEN, CDR2 SYDVKM. CDR3 in DNA: TGTGCCAGCAGTTTTCTAGCGGTTACCTACGAGCAGTACTTC. Protein sequence: CASSFLAVTYEQYF.

A few counts support this clonotype. The chain couples TRBV19 to TRBJ2-1; D may correspond to TRBD1 or TRBD2 (5 bases each). This CDR3 is built from 13 residues. CDR1 is LNHDA, CDR2 SQIVND, per germline (reference sequence). The germline V and J ends were trimmed by 8 bases and 4 bases, with 12 bases remaining between them. CDR3 nucleotide sequence: TGTGCCAGTGCCGGGACGGAATACAATGAGCAGTTCTTC. Its translation: CASAGTEYNEQFF.

Only a few counts were recorded for this clonotype. The V gene is TRBV19, the J gene TRBJ2-5, with 7 bases that match TRBD1. The CDR3 has 15 residues. Germline trimming cut 8 bases from V and 4 bases from J; bases unmatched to any gene: 13. CDR1 and CDR2 from the germline V gene are LNHDA and SQIVND (reference sequence). CDR3 residues: CASGNRGAGRETQYF. The CDR3 nucleotides read TGTGCCAGTGGGAACAGGGGCGCAGGCCGAGAGACCCAGTACTTC.

The V and J genes are TRBV10-3 and TRBJ2-2; D is undetermined. V was pared by 10 bases and J by 0 bases, with 15 bases between. The CDR3 loop spans 15 amino acids. The germline V gene encodes CDR1 ENHRY and CDR2 SYGVKD. The DNA of the CDR3 is TGTGCCAGCAGAGTCTGGCAGTCGAACACCGGGGAGCTGTTTTTT. It is translated as CASRVWQSNTGELFF.

The chain joins TRBV7-2 to TRBJ2-1; 12 nucleotides agree with TRBD1. This CDR3 region has 17 residues. CDR1 SGHTA and CDR2 FQGNSA come from the germline V gene. After removal of 1 base from V and 10 bases from J, the junction contained 11 bases not matched to a gene. DNA of the CDR3: TGTGCCAGCAGCTTAGTTCACTCGGGACAGGGGGCAAGGGAGCAGTTCTTC. It translates to CASSLVHSGQGAREQFF.

This clonotype was recorded at least ten times. This rearrangement joins TRBV15 to TRBJ2-3; 7 bases match TRBD1. The V and J ends lost 0 bases and 4 bases, in that order; junction bases with no gene match: 4. CDR1 LNHNV and CDR2 YYDKDF come from the germline V gene (reference sequence). The CDR3 is 15 amino acids. The CDR3, as DNA: TGTGCCACCAGCAGAGACGGGACAGTTGCAGATACGCAGTATTTT. Protein product: CATSRDGTVADTQYF.

Ten or more counts support this clonotype. The chain is built from TRBV12-3 or TRBV12-4 and TRBJ1-1; no firm D call. The CDR3 consists of 13 residues. Trimming shortened V by 6 bases and J by 1 base, and 9 bases separated the two germline ends. This chain's CDR3 is CASSRGPNTEAFF. The CDR3, as DNA: TGTGCCAGCAGCCGCGGGCCGAACACTGAAGCTTTCTTT.

This clonotype was seen many times. The chain is built from TRBV30 and TRBJ2-1; 12 nucleotides agree with TRBD2. CDR1 GTSNPN and CDR2 SVGIG come from the germline V gene (reference sequence). The CDR3 has 13 residues. V lost 7 bases to trimming and J lost 7 bases; unmatched junction nucleotides: 5. The CDR3 protein is CASLAGGFNEQFF. The CDR3 DNA follows: TGTGCCTCACTAGCGGGGGGTTTTAATGAGCAGTTCTTC.

This clonotype was picked up a small number of times. V gene TRBV7-9 combines with J gene TRBJ1-3, with D possibly matching TRBD1 (5 bases). Between the trimmed V and J ends, which lost 5 bases and 2 bases, there was a span of 13 bases. This CDR3 comprises 15 residues. Per germline, CDR1 SEHNR and CDR2 FQNEAQ (reference sequence). The CDR3 DNA sequence: TGTGCCAGCAGCATCGTCGGGGGACCTGGAAACACCATATATTTT. Translation: CASSIVGGPGNTIYF.

This clonotype was recorded many times. This chain links TRBV28 with TRBJ2-7, with D tentatively TRBD1 (6 bases). The CDR3 totals 15 residues. V gave up 5 bases and J gave up 3 bases, with 17 bases separating them. Germline V gives CDR1 MDHEN, CDR2 SYDVKM. The CDR3 nucleotides read TGTGCCAGCAGTCCCGGGACACCGGGGCTCTACGAGCAGTACTTC. It encodes CASSPGTPGLYEQYF.

The chain combines TRBV7-2 with TRBJ1-2; D uncertain. CDR1 is SGHTA, CDR2 FQGNSA, per germline. Trimming removed 6 bases at V and 2 bases at J, with 16 bases between. The CDR3 spans 15 residues. CDR3 sequence (DNA): TGTGCCAGCAGACCGCCCGGCCTCTTAAACTATGGCTACACCTTC. Its protein is CASRPPGLLNYGYTF.

This clonotype was detected ten times or more. The rearrangement links TRBV6-2 or TRBV6-3 to TRBJ1-5, with D uncertain. The CDR3 is 13 residues long. V was trimmed by 3 bases and J by 6 bases, leaving 9 bases between them. Germline-derived CDR1 and CDR2 are MNHEY and SVGEGT. The chain's CDR3 is CASSYWPSQPQHF. CDR3 DNA sequence: TGTGCCAGCAGTTATTGGCCATCTCAGCCCCAGCATTTT.

This clonotype came up many times. This sequence joins TRBV11-2 and TRBJ2-1, with 12 bases that match TRBD2. The V and J ends lost 2 bases and 7 bases, in that order; junction bases with no gene match: 3. The CDR3 length is 15 residues. Looked up from germline, CDR1 is SGHAT and CDR2 is FQNNGV. CDR3: CASSLTSGGKNEQFF. The CDR3 DNA reads as TGTGCCAGCAGCTTAACTAGCGGGGGGAAAAATGAGCAGTTCTTC.

This sequence joins TRBV20-1 and TRBJ1-6, with D maybe TRBD1 (5 bases). The CDR3 totals 13 residues. Germline CDR1 and CDR2: DFQATT and SNEGSKA (reference sequence). V lost 6 bases to trimming and J lost 7 bases, with 13 bases between them. The CDR3 DNA sequence: TGCAGTGCGAAGACAGCACCAAATTCACCCCTCCACTTT. It translates to CSAKTAPNSPLHF.

This clonotype was seen ten or more times. CDR3 DNA sequence: TGTGCTAGTGCCCGGACAGCTAATTCACCCCTCCACTTT. Residues: CASARTANSPLHF. This sequence joins TRBV12-5 and TRBJ1-6; the D gene is possibly TRBD1 (6 bases). The CDR3 totals 13 residues. Germline V gives CDR1 LGHNT, CDR2 FRNRAP. V was clipped by 7 bases and J by 6 bases, with 10 bases between them.